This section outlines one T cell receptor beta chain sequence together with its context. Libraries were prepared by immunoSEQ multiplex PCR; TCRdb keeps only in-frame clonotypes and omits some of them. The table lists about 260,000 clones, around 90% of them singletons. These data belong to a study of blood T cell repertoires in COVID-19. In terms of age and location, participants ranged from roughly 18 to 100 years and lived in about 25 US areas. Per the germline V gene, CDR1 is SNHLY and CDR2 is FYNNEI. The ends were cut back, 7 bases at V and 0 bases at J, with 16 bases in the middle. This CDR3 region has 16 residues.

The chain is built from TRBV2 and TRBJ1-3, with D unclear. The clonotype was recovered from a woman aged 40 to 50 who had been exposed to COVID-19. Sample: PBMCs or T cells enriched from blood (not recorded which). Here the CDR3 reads CASNFEVSGSGNTIYF. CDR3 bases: TGTGCCAGCAACTTCGAGGTTTCGGGCTCTGGAAACACCATATATTTT.